This T cell receptor beta chain was identified during a study of OX40 agonist ivuxolimab in advanced cancers. Germline V gene sequence: CDR1 SGHRS, CDR2 YFSETQ. Trimming removed 4 bases from V and 1 base from J; junction bases left unmatched: 4. The CDR3 is made up of 16 amino acids. The table came from immunoSEQ multiplex PCR; TCRdb's copy has only in-frame clones and leaves some out. This sample carries more than 45,000 clones, around 87% of them seen once, and the ten largest clones take 1.9%. The sequenced sample was CD4+ or CD8+ T cells sorted from blood, obtained in a trial of the OX40 agonist ivuxolimab. The rearrangement uses TRBV5-1 and TRBJ2-1; 11 bases align to TRBD2. This clonotype originated in an adult with an advanced solid tumor such as melanoma, head and neck, liver or kidney cancer. CDR3 in DNA: TGCGCCAGCAGCGCGACTAGCGGGGCATCCTACAATGAGCAGTTCTTC. This sequence encodes CASSATSGASYNEQFF.